What follows describes a single T cell receptor (beta chain). The record originates from a study of long-term antiretroviral therapy in people with HIV. Survey-level immunoSEQ v3.0 assays were run. Sequencing was performed with immunoSEQ multiplex PCR; in TCRdb, only in-frame clones are kept and a portion is missing. The sample lists under 50,000 clones, roughly 93% occurring once. There are 14 residues in the CDR3. Germline CDR1 and CDR2: MNHEY and SVGAGI. V trimming: 4 bases; J trimming: 8 bases; junction bases outside the gene matches: 3. The sample here was unsorted PBMCs, taken around 9.2 years after starting antiretroviral therapy. The chain is built from TRBV6-5 and TRBJ1-4; 11 bases are a match to TRBD1. This receptor was identified in a man aged 25 to 45 with HIV. As DNA, the CDR3 is TGTGCCAGCAGTTGGGGACAGGGGGAGGAAAAACTGTTTTTT. This gives the protein CASSWGQGEEKLFF.